This T cell receptor (beta chain) emerged from a study of T cell responses to AZD1222 COVID-19 vaccine. Study conclusions and caveats: There were vaccine-associated CD4 TCRs across spike, dominant at 160-218 and 743-854. A rise in Spike-specific TCR breadth and depth followed two AZD1222 doses.

Trimming pared 1 base from V and 4 bases from J, leaving 7 bases between. CDR1 is LNHDA and CDR2 is SQIVND in the germline V gene (reference sequence). This CDR3 is 13 amino acids long. Concerning this clone: Its antigen remains unknown.

Clones were sequenced by immunoSEQ multiplex PCR, and TCRdb holds only the in-frame ones, with some missing. The table records approximately 200,000 clones, around 94% of them present only once. The sequence derives from an adult who received the MenACWY meningococcal vaccine as a control. Here the sequenced sample was peripheral blood, taken 28 days after the second dose of the MenACWY control vaccine. The V gene is TRBV19, the J gene TRBJ1-1; D gene ambiguous. CDR3 nucleotides: TGTGCCAGTAGTATAGGTGCGCGCACTGAAGCTTTCTTT. Its protein product is CASSIGARTEAFF. The variable domain in full, with the rest retrieved from reference TRBV19 and TRBJ1-1, is DGGITQSPKYLFRKEGQNVTLSCEQNLNHDAMYWYRQDPGQGLRLIYYSQIVNDFQKGDIAEGYSVSREKKESFPLTVTSAQKNPTAFYLCASSIGARTEAFFGQGTRLTVV.